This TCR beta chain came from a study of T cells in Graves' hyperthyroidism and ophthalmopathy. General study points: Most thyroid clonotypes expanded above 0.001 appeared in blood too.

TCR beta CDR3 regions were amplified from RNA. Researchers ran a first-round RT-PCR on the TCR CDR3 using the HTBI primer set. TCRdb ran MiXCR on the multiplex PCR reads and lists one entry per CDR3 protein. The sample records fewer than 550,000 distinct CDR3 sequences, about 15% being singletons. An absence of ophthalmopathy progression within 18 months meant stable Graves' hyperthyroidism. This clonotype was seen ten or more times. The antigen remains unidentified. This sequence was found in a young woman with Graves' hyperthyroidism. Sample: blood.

The CDR3 spells CASSDPSGGFGNNEQFF. CDR3 DNA: TGTGCCAGCAGTGACCCTAGCGGGGGCTTTGGGAACAATGAGCAGTTCTTC. The rearrangement uses TRBV6-2 or TRBV6-3 and TRBJ2-1; TRBD2 matches at 10 bases. Germline CDR1 is MNHEY and CDR2 is SVGEGT. The junction had 12 bases not matched to a gene; V was cut back by 5 bases and J by 5 bases. The CDR3 extends over 17 amino acids.